The rows below give T cell receptor beta chains drawn from one sample of a study of blood T cell repertoires in COVID-19. TCRdb's copy holds only in-frame clones and misses some; the assay was immunoSEQ multiplex PCR. Altogether roughly 49,000 clones are present, over 80% being singletons, with the ten largest covering over 15%. Sequencing was performed on peripheral blood. These receptors came from a man aged 35 to 55 with acute or convalescent COVID-19. Both conserved end residues are part of each CDR3. The D gene is left open where the match is weak. Clone size is shown for a subset of rows, as once, few, many or a class of expanded clone.

D gene	J gene	clone size	V gene	CDR3 DNA	CDR3 protein
-	TRBJ2-5	-	TRBV30	TGTGCCTGGAGTCAAGGAGGGAGCCAAGAGACCCAGTACTTC	CAWSQGGSQETQYF
-	TRBJ1-2	-	TRBV5-1	TGCGCCAGCAGAGCCACTAACTATGGCTACACCTTC	CASRATNYGYTF
-	TRBJ2-3	-	TRBV27	TGTGCCAGCAGTTTATATGGGACAGGGGGAGCGGGAGGGCGCACAGATACGCAGTATTTT	CASSLYGTGGAGGRTDTQYF
TRBD2	TRBJ2-2	-	TRBV24-1	TGTGCCACCAGTGCCAGCGGGAGCGGCACCGGGGAGCTGTTTTTT	CATSASGSGTGELFF
-	TRBJ1-5	-	TRBV9	TGTGCCAGCAGCGCGACAGGTATAGCCAATCAGCCCCAGCATTTT	CASSATGIANQPQHF
-	TRBJ1-2	once	TRBV6-5	TGTGCCAGCAGTTACTCGACAGATAACTATGGCTACACCTTC	CASSYSTDNYGYTF
TRBD1	TRBJ2-2	-	TRBV2	TGTGCCAGCACTAGGGGGCGTACCGGGGAGCTGTTTTTT	CASTRGRTGELFF
-	TRBJ1-2	-	TRBV29-1	TGCAGCGTTGAAGCGCCAGGGGCGACATCGTACTATGGCTACACCTTC	CSVEAPGATSYYGYTF
-	TRBJ1-2	once	TRBV29-1	TGCAGCGTCCGTTTTAATCCCAGGGTCGGAGGCTACACCTTC	CSVRFNPRVGGYTF
-	TRBJ1-1	-	TRBV7-2	TGTGCCAGCAGCGCACAGGGTAGGGTGAACACTGAAGCTTTCTTT	CASSAQGRVNTEAFF
-	TRBJ2-3	-	TRBV29-1	TGCAGCGTTGAACCTCAGGGGCTAGGGACAGATACGCAGTATTTT	CSVEPQGLGTDTQYF
-	TRBJ2-5	-	TRBV5-1	TGCGCCAGCAGCGACCAGGGGGGCGGCCATCCCCAGTACTTC	CASSDQGGGHPQYF
-	TRBJ2-3	-	TRBV10-3	TGTGCCATCAGTGAGTCGGCAGGGGGGATCACAGATACGCAGTATTTT	CAISESAGGITDTQYF
-	TRBJ1-1	-	TRBV7-9	TGTGCCAGCAGCCCTTTAACAGGATACACTGAAGCTTTCTTT	CASSPLTGYTEAFF
TRBD1	TRBJ2-7	once	TRBV5-1	TGCGCCAGCAGCTACTTCGGACAGGGGGTTAGTAACGAGCAGTACTTC	CASSYFGQGVSNEQYF
TRBD2	TRBJ2-5	-	TRBV5-4	TGTGCCAGCAGCTTGGTAAGCGGGGACTACCAAGAGACCCAGTACTTC	CASSLVSGDYQETQYF
TRBD1	TRBJ1-6	-	TRBV24-1	TGTGCCACCAGTGATCAGGGGGCACCCCTCCACTTT	CATSDQGAPLHF
TRBD1	TRBJ1-4	-	TRBV3-1/TRBV3-2	TGTGCCAGCAGCCCGAGGGACAGGACTGCAACTAATGAAAAACTGTTTTTT	CASSPRDRTATNEKLFF
-	TRBJ2-5	-	TRBV6-5	TGTGCCAGCACCATGACAGACCAAGAGACCCAGTACTTC	CASTMTDQETQYF
TRBD1	TRBJ1-3	-	TRBV7-9	TGTGCCAACGGACAGGGGAACGGAAACACCATATATTTT	CANGQGNGNTIYF
-	TRBJ1-4	-	TRBV20-1	TGCAGTGCTAGTTTCGGGGGTAATGAAAAACTGTTTTTT	CSASFGGNEKLFF
TRBD1	TRBJ1-2	few	TRBV30	TGTGCCTGGAAGGGGGCCTATGGCTACACCTTC	CAWKGAYGYTF
-	TRBJ1-5	-	TRBV5-1	TGCGCCAGCAGCTTGGATTCGGGGCCCCAGCATTTT	CASSLDSGPQHF
-	TRBJ1-5	-	TRBV2	TGTGCCAGCAGTTACGACAGGCATACCAATCAGCCCCAGCATTTT	CASSYDRHTNQPQHF
-	TRBJ1-5	-	TRBV19	TGTGCCAGTCTGAGGCTGAATAGCAATCAGCCCCAGCATTTT	CASLRLNSNQPQHF
-	TRBJ1-5	-	TRBV21-1	TGTGCCAGCAGCAAATTAAGGGCACAGGTCGGATGTCAGCCCCAGCATTTT	CASSKLRAQVGCQPQHF
TRBD1	TRBJ2-2	-	TRBV5-1	TGCGCCAGGGCGACAGGGCCCGGGGAGCTGTTTTTT	CARATGPGELFF
-	TRBJ1-2	-	TRBV23-1	TGCGCCAGCACCGACAGGATACCCTTTGAGGAGGGCTACACCTTC	CASTDRIPFEEGYTF